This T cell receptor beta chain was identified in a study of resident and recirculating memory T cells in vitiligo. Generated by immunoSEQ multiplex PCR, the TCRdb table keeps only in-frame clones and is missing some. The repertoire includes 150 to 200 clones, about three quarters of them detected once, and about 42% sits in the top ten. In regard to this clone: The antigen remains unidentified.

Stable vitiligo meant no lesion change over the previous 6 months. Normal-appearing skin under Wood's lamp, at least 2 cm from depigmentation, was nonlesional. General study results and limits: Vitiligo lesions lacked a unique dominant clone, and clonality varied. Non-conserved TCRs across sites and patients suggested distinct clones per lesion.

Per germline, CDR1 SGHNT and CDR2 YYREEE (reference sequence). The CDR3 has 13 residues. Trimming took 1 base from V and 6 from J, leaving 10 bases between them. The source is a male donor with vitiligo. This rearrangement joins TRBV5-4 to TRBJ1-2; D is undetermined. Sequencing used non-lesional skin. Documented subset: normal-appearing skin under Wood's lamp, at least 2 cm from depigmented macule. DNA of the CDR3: TGTGCCAGCAGCTTGATACCAGGCGATGGCTACACCTTC. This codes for CASSLIPGDGYTF.